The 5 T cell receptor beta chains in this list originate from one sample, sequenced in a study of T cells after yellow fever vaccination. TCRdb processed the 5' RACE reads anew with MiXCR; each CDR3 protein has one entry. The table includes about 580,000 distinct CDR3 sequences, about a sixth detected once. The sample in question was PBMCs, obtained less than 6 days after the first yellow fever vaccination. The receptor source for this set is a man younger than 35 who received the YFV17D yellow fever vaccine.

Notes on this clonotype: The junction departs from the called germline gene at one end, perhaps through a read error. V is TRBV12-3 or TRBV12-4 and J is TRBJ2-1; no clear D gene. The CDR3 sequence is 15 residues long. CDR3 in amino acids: CASSLFMGSYNEQIF. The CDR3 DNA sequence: TGTGCCAGCAGCTTATTTATGGGCTCCTACAATGAGCAGATCTTC.

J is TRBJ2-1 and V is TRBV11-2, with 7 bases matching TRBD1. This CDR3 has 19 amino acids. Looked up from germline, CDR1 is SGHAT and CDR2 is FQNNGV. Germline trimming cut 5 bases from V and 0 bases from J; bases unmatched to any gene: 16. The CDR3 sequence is CASSHDRDRGLSSYNEQFF. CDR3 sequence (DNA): TGTGCCAGCAGCCACGACCGGGACAGAGGATTAAGCTCCTACAATGAGCAGTTCTTC.

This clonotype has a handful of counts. The CDR3 nucleotides read TGCGCCAGCAGCTTGGGGGACACCAGCGGATCTAATGAAAAACTGTTTTTT. Its protein is CASSLGDTSGSNEKLFF. The V and J genes are TRBV5-1 and TRBJ1-4; possibly TRBD1 for D (6 bases). Germline-derived CDR1 and CDR2 are SGHRS and YFSETQ. Trimming left V 0 bases short and J 3 bases short, with 15 bases between. The length of the CDR3 is 17 residues.

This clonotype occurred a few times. The CDR3 loop is CASSLIVGNEQFF. As DNA, the CDR3 is TGTGCCAGCAGCTTAATCGTGGGGAATGAGCAGTTCTTC. The chain has TRBV7-3 and TRBJ2-1; D not certain. Germline V gene sequence: CDR1 SGHTA, CDR2 FQGTGA. The CDR3 is made up of 13 amino acids. Trimming stripped 1 base from V and 7 bases from J, with 8 bases between.

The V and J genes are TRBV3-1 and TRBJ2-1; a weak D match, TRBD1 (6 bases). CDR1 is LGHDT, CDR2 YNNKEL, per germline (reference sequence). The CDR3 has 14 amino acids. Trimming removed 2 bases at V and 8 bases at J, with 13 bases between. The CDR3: CASSQLGARDEQFF. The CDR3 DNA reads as TGTGCCAGCAGCCAACTGGGGGCGAGGGATGAGCAGTTCTTC.